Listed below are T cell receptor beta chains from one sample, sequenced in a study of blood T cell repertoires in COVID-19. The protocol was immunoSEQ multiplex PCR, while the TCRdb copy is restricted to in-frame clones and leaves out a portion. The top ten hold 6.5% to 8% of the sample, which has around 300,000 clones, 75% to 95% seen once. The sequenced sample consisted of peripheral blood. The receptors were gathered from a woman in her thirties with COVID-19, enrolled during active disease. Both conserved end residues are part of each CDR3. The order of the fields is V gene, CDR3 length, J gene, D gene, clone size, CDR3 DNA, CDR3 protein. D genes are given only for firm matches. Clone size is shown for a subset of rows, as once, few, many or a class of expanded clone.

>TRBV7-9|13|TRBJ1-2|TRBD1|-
TGTGCCAGCAGCTCCGGACAGGGCCAAAGCTACACCTTC
CASSSGQGQSYTF
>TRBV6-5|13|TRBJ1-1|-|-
TGTGCCAGCAGTAGCAGAGGGAACACTGAAGCTTTCTTT
CASSSRGNTEAFF
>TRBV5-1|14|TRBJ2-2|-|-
TGCGCCAGCAGGGAGGGGACGAACACCGGGGAGCTGTTTTTT
CASREGTNTGELFF
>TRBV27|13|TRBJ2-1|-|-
TGTGCCAGCAGTTCCCTCAGCGGGAATGAGCAGTTCTTC
CASSSLSGNEQFF
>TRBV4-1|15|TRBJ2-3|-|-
TGCGCCAGCAGCCAGAACCCCAGTTTCCCAGATACGCAGTATTTT
CASSQNPSFPDTQYF
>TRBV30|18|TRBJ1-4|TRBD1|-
TGTGCCTGGAGTGTAGCAGTGTTTGCGGGACAGAGGAATGAAAAACTGTTTTTT
CAWSVAVFAGQRNEKLFF
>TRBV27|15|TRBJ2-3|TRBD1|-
TGTGCCAGCAGTTTCCGGGACAGGGGCCAAGATACGCAGTATTTT
CASSFRDRGQDTQYF
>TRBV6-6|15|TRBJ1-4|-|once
TGTGCCAGCAGTTCGACACAATTCACTAATGAAAAACTGTTTTTT
CASSSTQFTNEKLFF
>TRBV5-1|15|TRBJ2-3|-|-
TGCGCCAGCAGCTTGGTAGGGGCTGCAACAGATACGCAGTATTTT
CASSLVGAATDTQYF
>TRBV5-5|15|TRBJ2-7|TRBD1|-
TGTGCCAGCAGCTTGGCCCCGGGACAGATATACGAGCAGTACTTC
CASSLAPGQIYEQYF